A selection of T cell receptor beta chains follows, all from one sample in a study of shared clonotypes between healthy human individuals. Only in-frame clones appear in the TCRdb table, and some are missing; sequencing was by immunoSEQ multiplex PCR. The sample consists of about 2 million clones, about 95% of them appearing once. The sample consisted of naive CD4+ T cells sorted from blood. These receptors came from a man younger than 35 in good health. Each CDR3 is given with its conserved first and last residue. A D gene is named only where the DNA matches it firmly. The size field is filled for only some rows; it gives once, few, many or a size class.

j_call clone_size v_call d_call cdr3_length cdr3_aa cdr3_nt
TRBJ2-7 . TRBV7-2 . 15 CASSLFSGSSYEQYF TGTGCCAGCAGCTTATTCTCGGGGAGCTCCTACGAGCAGTACTTC
TRBJ1-1 . TRBV6-1 . 14 CASRTSAIEAEAFF TGTGCCAGCAGGACCTCGGCCATTGAAGCTGAAGCTTTCTTT
TRBJ2-1 . TRBV19 . 15 CASTISSGFGNEQFF TGTGCCAGTACCATCTCGTCGGGTTTCGGGAATGAGCAGTTCTTC
TRBJ1-1 . TRBV30 . 16 CAWSRLAGRTNTEAFF TGTGCCTGGAGTCGGCTGGCCGGACGAACGAACACTGAAGCTTTCTTT
TRBJ1-1 . TRBV30 . 13 CAWTRSTSTEAFF TGTGCCTGGACCCGCTCAACTAGCACTGAAGCTTTCTTT
TRBJ2-1 once TRBV9 . 14 CASSVEGSYNEQFF TGTGCCAGCAGCGTTGAGGGTAGCTACAATGAGCAGTTCTTC
TRBJ1-3 . TRBV7-9 . 19 CASSLSLGGRITAGNTIYF TGTGCCAGCAGCTTATCTCTAGGAGGGCGGATAACAGCTGGAAACACCATATATTTT
TRBJ2-7 . TRBV28 TRBD1 19 CASSSSYGRGQATSYEQYF TGTGCCAGCAGTTCATCCTACGGCAGGGGACAGGCAACCTCCTACGAGCAGTACTTC
TRBJ2-7 . TRBV27 TRBD1 12 CASRAGGHEQYF TGTGCCAGCAGGGCAGGGGGTCACGAGCAGTACTTC
TRBJ2-7 . TRBV5-5 . 14 CASSYVGISYEQYF TGTGCCAGCAGCTACGTAGGAATCTCCTACGAGCAGTACTTC
TRBJ2-7 . TRBV2 . 14 CASRTRTATYEQYF TGTGCCAGCAGAACCAGGACCGCTACCTACGAGCAGTACTTC
TRBJ2-1 . TRBV15 . 17 CATSRDLAGRSYNEQFF TGTGCCACCAGCAGAGATTTGGCGGGCCGATCCTACAATGAGCAGTTCTTC
TRBJ2-7 . TRBV27 TRBD2 14 CASRVSGTLYEQYF TGTGCCAGCAGGGTTAGCGGGACGTTATACGAGCAGTACTTC
TRBJ1-6 . TRBV19 . 16 CASSISDSTYNSPLHF TGTGCCAGTAGTATATCCGACAGCACCTATAATTCACCCCTCCACTTT
TRBJ2-7 . TRBV7-2 . 14 CASSLEQRSYEQYF TGTGCCAGCAGCTTGGAACAGAGGTCCTACGAGCAGTACTTC
TRBJ1-2 once TRBV11-2 . 13 CASSLGAFYGYTF TGTGCCAGCAGTCTCGGGGCCTTTTATGGCTACACCTTC
TRBJ2-5 . TRBV19 . 14 CATAPGRIQETQYF TGTGCCACCGCCCCGGGTCGAATACAAGAGACCCAGTACTTC
TRBJ2-4 . TRBV15 TRBD1 16 CATSSRTGGSKNIQYF TGTGCCACCAGCTCGCGGACAGGGGGATCCAAAAACATTCAGTACTTC
TRBJ2-2 . TRBV5-1 . 11 CASSLGRELFF TGCGCCAGCAGCTTGGGGAGGGAGCTGTTTTTT
TRBJ1-6 . TRBV27 . 15 CASSSTPGLNSPLHF TGTGCCAGCAGCTCAACTCCGGGACTTAATTCACCCCTCCACTTT
TRBJ2-5 . TRBV7-9 . 12 CASSPDWETQYF TGTGCCAGCAGCCCCGATTGGGAGACCCAGTACTTC
TRBJ1-4 . TRBV21-1 . 15 CASSLQEGAREKLFF TGTGCCAGCAGCCTCCAAGAGGGGGCTAGAGAAAAACTGTTTTTT
TRBJ2-7 . TRBV2 . 13 CASSEFRVREQYF TGTGCCAGCAGTGAATTCCGGGTCCGGGAGCAGTACTTC
TRBJ1-4 . TRBV10-3 . 13 CAISESSPEKLFF TGTGCCATCAGTGAGTCCTCGCCGGAAAAACTGTTTTTT
TRBJ1-5 . TRBV2 . 15 CASRVTRDPNQPQHF TGTGCCAGCAGGGTGACAAGGGACCCAAATCAGCCCCAGCATTTT
TRBJ1-4 . TRBV4-1 TRBD1 16 CASSQDGGQANEKLFF TGCGCCAGCAGCCAAGACGGAGGACAGGCTAATGAAAAACTGTTTTTT
TRBJ1-1 . TRBV10-3 . 13 CAISESPNTEAFF TGTGCCATCAGTGAGTCCCCGAACACTGAAGCTTTCTTT
TRBJ2-3 . TRBV7-2 TRBD2 15 CASSRLAAYTDTQYF TGTGCCAGCAGCCGCCTAGCGGCCTACACAGATACGCAGTATTTT
TRBJ2-5 . TRBV7-2 . 15 CASSLGRGGQETQYF TGTGCCAGCAGCTTAGGAAGAGGGGGTCAAGAGACCCAGTACTTC
TRBJ2-2 once TRBV19 TRBD1 14 CASTVDRGTGELFF TGTGCCAGTACCGTGGACAGGGGGACCGGGGAGCTGTTTTTT
TRBJ2-2 . TRBV6-5 . 13 CASGRGMTGELFF TGTGCCAGCGGAAGAGGGATGACCGGGGAGCTGTTTTTT
TRBJ2-7 . TRBV6-1 . 17 CASSEASFARHTYEQYF TGTGCCAGCAGTGAAGCGAGCTTCGCGCGGCACACCTACGAGCAGTACTTC
TRBJ2-5 . TRBV14 TRBD2 18 CASSPRGAGGLLQETQYF TGTGCCAGCAGCCCTCGTGGAGCGGGGGGCCTCCTCCAAGAGACCCAGTACTTC
TRBJ1-2 . TRBV19 . 13 CASSIVRNYGYTF TGTGCCAGTAGTATAGTGAGGAACTATGGCTACACCTTC
TRBJ1-2 . TRBV6-1 TRBD1 15 CASSEVGQGLEGYTF TGTGCCAGCAGTGAAGTGGGACAGGGGTTGGAGGGCTACACCTTC
TRBJ2-5 once TRBV27 . 11 CASSYQETQYF TGTGCCAGCAGTTACCAAGAGACCCAGTACTTC
TRBJ2-3 . TRBV4-3 . 15 CASSQTRPGTDTQYF TGCGCCAGCAGCCAAACCCGCCCGGGCACAGATACGCAGTATTTT
TRBJ2-5 . TRBV6-5 . 14 CASRPAERWETQYF TGTGCCAGCAGACCGGCCGAGAGATGGGAGACCCAGTACTTC
TRBJ2-3 . TRBV6-1 . 16 CASSEWLVDSTDTQYF TGTGCCAGCAGTGAATGGCTAGTGGATTCCACAGATACGCAGTATTTT
TRBJ2-5 once TRBV29-1 . 12 CSVESGSETQYF TGCAGCGTTGAGTCAGGGTCGGAGACCCAGTACTTC
TRBJ1-6 . TRBV19 . 14 CATHTGNYNSPLHF TGTGCCACCCATACAGGGAACTATAATTCACCCCTCCACTTT
TRBJ2-7 . TRBV2 . 14 CASSERRAPYEQYF TGTGCCAGCAGTGAGCGCAGGGCTCCCTACGAGCAGTACTTC
TRBJ2-2 . TRBV6-1 . 14 CASTRDPTTGELFF TGTGCCAGCACTCGGGACCCAACCACCGGGGAGCTGTTTTTT
TRBJ2-5 . TRBV19 . 15 CASSGNPANQETQYF TGTGCCAGTAGTGGTAACCCGGCCAACCAAGAGACCCAGTACTTC
TRBJ2-6 . TRBV4-1 . 19 CASSQDATVFSSGANVLTF TGCGCCAGCAGCCAAGATGCAACAGTCTTTTCCTCTGGGGCCAACGTCCTGACTTTC
TRBJ1-1 . TRBV2 TRBD1 12 CASRGTGKEAFF TGTGCCAGCAGAGGGACAGGGAAGGAAGCTTTCTTT
TRBJ2-7 once TRBV27 TRBD2 16 CASSSPLRLAGGEQYF TGTGCCAGCAGTTCCCCCCTAAGGCTAGCGGGGGGCGAGCAGTACTTC
TRBJ2-7 . TRBV5-1 TRBD1 15 CASSLLRTGLDEQYF TGCGCCAGCAGCTTGCTGCGGACAGGGCTCGACGAGCAGTACTTC
TRBJ1-4 . TRBV6-1 . 16 CASSERLGAGNEKLFF TGTGCCAGCAGTGAGCGGTTGGGGGCCGGTAATGAAAAACTGTTTTTT
TRBJ1-2 once TRBV6-6 TRBD1 13 CASSFDRGRGYTF TGTGCCAGCAGTTTTGACAGGGGCAGGGGCTACACCTTC